The 18 T cell receptor beta chains given below trace back to one sample, sequenced in a study of regulatory T cells in long-lasting Graves disease. Time point noted: persistent/refractory GD, antithyroid drugs over 5 years with positive TRAb. PBMC RNA served as the TCR library source. Sequencing libraries for TCR beta were prepared with iRepertoire HTBI primers and Arm-PCR of CDR3 regions. Using its own MiXCR run on the multiplex PCR reads, TCRdb lists one record per CDR3 protein. The table has 600,000 to 800,000 distinct CDR3 sequences, about 32% seen once. The sequenced sample was peripheral blood mononuclear cells (PBMCs), obtained when the disease was refractory, from a patient treated with antithyroid drugs. The receptors were gathered from a female donor with Graves disease.

This chain connects TRBV20-1 to TRBJ2-7; 12 bases align to TRBD2. The length of the CDR3 is 14 residues. The V segment lost 4 bases and the J segment 3 bases; nucleotides outside the gene matches: 4. Germline CDR1 reads DFQATT; CDR2 reads SNEGSKA (reference sequence). CDR3 residues: CSAMLAGGLYEQYF. For the CDR3, the DNA is TGCAGTGCTATGCTAGCGGGAGGGCTCTACGAGCAGTACTTC.

The rearrangement links TRBV7-9 to TRBJ2-4, with TRBD2 as a possible D gene (5 bases). V was trimmed by 5 bases and J by 8 bases, leaving 13 bases between them. Germline values: CDR1 SEHNR, CDR2 FQNEAQ (reference sequence). There are 13 residues in the CDR3. The CDR3 DNA follows: TGTGCCAGCAGCCTTAGCGTCGGGGACATTCAGTACTTC. This codes for CASSLSVGDIQYF.

The rearrangement joins TRBV9 to TRBJ1-1, with a possible D match to TRBD1 (5 bases). This CDR3 spans 15 amino acids. The germline gives CDR1 SGDLS, CDR2 YYNGEE. Trimming left V 0 bases short and J 4 bases short, with 13 bases between. The CDR3 here is CASSVGAGGGTEAFF. In nucleotides, the CDR3 is TGTGCCAGCAGCGTAGGCGCCGGGGGGGGCACTGAAGCTTTCTTT. Full variable domain (outside the CDR3, taken from reference TRBV9 and TRBJ1-1): DSGVTQTPKHLITATGQRVTLRCSPRSGDLSVYWYQQSLDQGLQFLIQYYNGEERAKGNILERFSAQQFPDLHSELNLSSLELGDSALYFCASSVGAGGGTEAFFGQGTRLTVV.

This clonotype has only a few counts. This chain connects TRBV11-1 to TRBJ2-1; TRBD1 matches at 7 bases. J was trimmed by 0 bases and V by 10 bases; bases with no gene match: 9. The V gene's germline CDR1 is SGHAT and CDR2 FQDESV (reference sequence). The CDR3 has 15 amino acids. CDR3 protein: CAITRGGLSYNEQFF. CDR3 in DNA: TGTGCCATAACCAGAGGGGGCCTCTCCTACAATGAGCAGTTCTTC.

This clonotype was seen a handful of times. The chain employs TRBV7-8 and TRBJ1-1; no reliable D call. The germline V gene encodes CDR1 SGHVS and CDR2 FQNEAQ. Between the trimmed V and J ends, which lost 7 bases and 0 bases, there was a span of 9 bases. CDR3 length: 13 residues. The CDR3 loop reads CASNRHMNTEAFF. The CDR3 DNA reads TGTGCCAGCAACCGACACATGAACACTGAAGCTTTCTTT.

This clonotype has a count of ten or more. For the CDR3, the DNA is TGTGCCAGCAGGGATCCCACGAGGGGCGGCGGCTACACCTTC. Encoded protein: CASRDPTRGGGYTF. This sequence joins TRBV28 and TRBJ1-2, with a possible D match to TRBD1 (5 bases). Germline values: CDR1 MDHEN, CDR2 SYDVKM. V was clipped by 6 bases and J by 8 bases, with 19 bases between them. This CDR3 is 14 amino acids long.

In its sample, this clonotype was seen a few times. DNA for the CDR3: TGTGCCAGCAGCTTAGTTCGGACAGGGGAGACTGAAGCTTTCTTT. Translated: CASSLVRTGETEAFF. This chain links TRBV7-6 with TRBJ1-1; 9 bases line up with TRBD1. The CDR3 totals 15 residues. The germline CDR1 and CDR2 sequences are SGHVS and FNYEAQ. J gave up 5 bases and V 1 base, and 5 bases lay outside the gene matches.

This clonotype was detected many times. The V and J genes are TRBV7-3 and TRBJ2-4, with D possibly TRBD2 on 5 matching bases. The CDR3 runs 15 residues. Trimming shortened V by 5 bases and J by 7 bases, and 18 bases separated the two germline ends. CDR1 is SGHTA and CDR2 is FQGTGA in the germline V gene. Written as DNA, the CDR3 is TGTGCCAGCAGCCCCCACGCGAGCGGCGGGAACATTCAGTACTTC. It is translated as CASSPHASGGNIQYF.

The J gene is TRBJ1-1, the V gene TRBV6-1; 9 positions match TRBD1. The CDR3 consists of 14 residues. V was clipped by 6 bases and J by 5 bases; unmatched bases: 7. Germline values: CDR1 MNHNS, CDR2 SASEGT. The CDR3 sequence: CASRRQGGRTEAFF. The CDR3 DNA follows: TGTGCCAGCAGAAGACAGGGGGGAAGAACTGAAGCTTTCTTT.

This clonotype has a count of ten or more. The rearrangement uses TRBV28 and TRBJ1-5; the D is unclear. The CDR3 has 15 residues. From germline, CDR1 is MDHEN and CDR2 SYDVKM. V was pared by 6 bases and J by 0 bases, with 12 bases between. CDR3 region: CASSSLPVSNQPQHF. The CDR3, as DNA: TGTGCCAGCAGCTCCTTGCCGGTTAGCAATCAGCCCCAGCATTTT.

This clonotype has a handful of counts. The V and J genes are TRBV7-6 and TRBJ2-1; 7 bases map to TRBD1. The CDR3 extends over 20 amino acids. With 6 bases clipped from V and 0 bases from J, the junction kept 20 bases outside the gene matches. Germline CDR1 SGHVS, CDR2 FNYEAQ. CDR3 DNA: TGTGCCAGCAGTGACAGGGACGGGTCCTATGCCCATAGCTCCTACAATGAGCAGTTCTTC. It codes for CASSDRDGSYAHSSYNEQFF.

This clonotype appeared many times. The V gene is TRBV15, the J gene TRBJ1-1; 7 bases are shared with TRBD1. Germline V gives CDR1 LNHNV, CDR2 YYDKDF (reference sequence). The CDR3 length is 14 residues. J lost 3 bases, V lost 3 bases, and 4 bases had no gene match. CDR3 protein: CATSRRDRDTEAFF. The CDR3 DNA reads TGTGCCACCAGCAGGCGAGACAGGGACACTGAAGCTTTCTTT.

The chain carries TRBV10-1 and TRBJ2-7; D unclear. There are 14 residues in the CDR3. Trimming left V 2 bases short and J 1 base short, with 9 bases between. In germline, CDR1 is WNHNN, CDR2 SYGVQD (reference sequence). For the CDR3, the DNA is TGCGCCAGCAGTGAGCTCCGGTTTTCCTACGAGCAGTACTTC. This sequence encodes CASSELRFSYEQYF.

This clonotype was counted between two and nine times. The chain uses TRBV15 and TRBJ1-4, with D uncertain. Deletions cut 1 base from V and 0 bases from J, with 9 bases between. The CDR3 covers 16 residues. Germline assignment: CDR1 LNHNV and CDR2 YYDKDF (reference sequence). For the CDR3, the DNA is TGTGCCACCAGCAGAGCTCCGGCGGCAACTAATGAAAAACTGTTTTTT. Amino acids: CATSRAPAATNEKLFF.

The chain couples TRBV29-1 to TRBJ1-2; D is possibly TRBD1 (6 bases). CDR1 and CDR2 (germline): SQVTM, ANQGSEA. Trimming cost V 2 bases and J 7 bases, with 11 bases left between them. The length of the CDR3 is 12 residues. CDR3 protein: CSVERDKVGYTF. The CDR3 DNA reads as TGCAGCGTTGAAAGGGACAAAGTTGGCTACACCTTC.

This CDR3 reads CAWSVLAGPSETQYF. The CDR3 DNA is TGTGCCTGGAGTGTACTAGCGGGACCATCGGAGACCCAGTACTTC. The V call is TRBV30, the J call TRBJ2-5; 10 bases line up with TRBD2. The CDR3 is made up of 15 amino acids. V shed 0 bases, J shed 5 bases, and the junction held 6 bases outside the gene matches. Per the germline V gene, CDR1 is GTSNPN and CDR2 is SVGIG (reference sequence).

This chain links TRBV7-6 with TRBJ2-7, with D perhaps TRBD1 or TRBD2 (6 bases each). Trimming removed 11 bases from V and 2 bases from J, with 13 bases in between. Germline V gives CDR1 SGHVS, CDR2 FNYEAQ. This CDR3 is built from 12 residues. CDR3 protein: CAAPGAPYEQYF. DNA of the CDR3: TGTGCCGCGCCGGGGGCGCCCTACGAGCAGTACTTC.

This clonotype has ten or more counts. CDR3 sequence (DNA): TGTGCCAGCGGGACAGAGAACACTGAAGCTTTCTTT. Encoded protein: CASGTENTEAFF. This chain links TRBV6-1 with TRBJ1-1; 7 bases are shared with TRBD1. V trimming: 8 bases; J trimming: 1 base; junction bases outside the gene matches: 1. The CDR3 spans 12 residues. The germline gives CDR1 MNHNS, CDR2 SASEGT.